This T cell receptor (beta chain) is from a study of blood T cell repertoires in COVID-19. Study-level information: Acute and convalescent COVID-19 samples came from the United States, Italy and Spain. The cDNA or gDNA used as material had been derived from T cells, B-cell-depleted T cells, or PBMCs.

This CDR3 contains 13 residues. The ends were cut back, 8 bases at V and 1 base at J, with 11 bases in the middle. The germline V gene has CDR1 SNHLY and CDR2 FYNNEI. Profiled with immunoSEQ multiplex PCR; TCRdb holds only in-frame clones, not every one. The sample has just under 55,000 clones, less than 90% seen once. V usage is TRBV2 and J usage is TRBJ2-5; TRBD1 is a possible D gene (6 bases). The source of this sequence is a woman aged 55-69 years with acute or convalescent COVID-19. Material: peripheral blood. The CDR3 bases are TGTGCCAGCGATGAGGACAGCCAAGAGACCCAGTACTTC. This codes for CASDEDSQETQYF.